This TCR delta chain was recovered during a study of γδ T cells in repeated Plasmodium falciparum infection. Overall study: The natural-infection arm compared Malian children under seasonal malaria with matched Australian children.

There are a few counts of this clone. A single base is all that separates this from a far larger clone, so a read error is likely. Distinct nucleotide sequences in the sample also encode this CDR3. TCRdb called clones anew from the multiplex PCR reads with CATT. The sample shows tens of thousands of delta-chain clones, around 1.8% of them seen only once. Looked up from germline, CDR1 is TSWWSYY and CDR2 is QGS. The CDR3 extends over 16 amino acids. Gammadelta T cells were flow-sorted from PBMC into Vgamma9/Vdelta2+ and Vdelta2-negative populations for bulk analysis. This rearrangement joins TRDV1 to TRDJ2; D is perhaps TRDD3 (5 bases). Assignment of the J gene here rests on matching the DNA to germline, because TCRdb gives none. The specimen was gamma-delta T cells from blood. This receptor was obtained from a pool of human donors (malaria-infected and uninfected, not separated). The CDR3 nucleotides read TGTGCTCTCGGGGAAGCTTTTTGTGATGGAACAGCACAACTCTTCTTT. It codes for CALGEAFCDGTAQLFF.